Listed here are 5 T cell receptor beta chains from one sample, sequenced in a study of cytomegalovirus exposure and HLA in healthy donors. PCR involved 60 Vbeta and 13 Jbeta primers. Repertoires were generated with immunoSEQ multiplex PCR, while TCRdb's copy carries only in-frame clones and drops some. The sample consists of about 140,000 clones, about 80% of them appearing once. Source material: PBMCs. These receptors all stem from a man aged 35 to 55 in good health and CMV-seronegative.

The chain carries TRBV5-1 and TRBJ2-5; 8 bases are a match to TRBD2. The end of the DNA is better explained by TRBJ2-7, so the J call may be wrong. The CDR3 sequence is 13 residues long. Per germline, CDR1 SGHRS and CDR2 YFSETQ. The CDR3, as DNA: TGCGCCAGCACAGGACTAGCCCCGAGCGAGCAGTACTTC. This encodes CASTGLAPSEQYF.

CDR3 sequence reads: CASSEVGGPLHF. In nucleotides, the CDR3 is TGTGCCAGCAGTGAAGTGGGGGGACCCCTCCACTTT. This chain joins TRBV6-1 and TRBJ1-6; perhaps TRBD1 as D (5 bases). The V and J ends lost 1 base and 12 bases respectively, with 7 bases between them. The CDR3 totals 12 residues. Germline-derived CDR1 and CDR2 are MNHNS and SASEGT.

This clone occurred a few times. The chain couples TRBV19 to TRBJ1-4; 9 nucleotides line up with TRBD1. The trim removed 5 bases at V and 6 bases at J, leaving 4 bases unmatched. Germline values: CDR1 LNHDA, CDR2 SQIVND (reference sequence). The CDR3 sequence is 14 residues long. This CDR3 is CASSARDRDEKLFF. The CDR3 DNA reads TGTGCCAGTAGTGCCCGGGACAGGGATGAAAAACTGTTTTTT. Complete variable domain (other parts from reference TRBV19 and TRBJ1-4): DGGITQSPKYLFRKEGQNVTLSCEQNLNHDAMYWYRQDPGQGLRLIYYSQIVNDFQKGDIAEGYSVSREKKESFPLTVTSAQKNPTAFYLCASSARDRDEKLFFGSGTQLSVL.

The CDR3 bases are TGTGCCAGTAGTACCCGGACAGCCGGAAACACCATATATTTT. This translates into CASSTRTAGNTIYF. J is TRBJ1-3 and V is TRBV19; maybe TRBD1 (6 bases). This CDR3 has 14 amino acids. CDR1 is LNHDA and CDR2 is SQIVND in the germline V gene (reference sequence). Trimming took off 4 bases at V and 4 bases at J, with 11 bases between the two ends.

This clone showed up just once. The chain uses TRBV7-2 and TRBJ1-3; TRBD1 agrees at 11 bases. CDR3 length equals 19 residues. Germline CDR1 and CDR2: SGHTA and FQGNSA. Unmatched junction bases numbered 10, after V lost 1 base and J lost 2 bases. CDR3 DNA sequence: TGTGCCAGCAGCTTAGGCTGGACAGGGGGCATAGACGCTGGAAACACCATATATTTT. Translated, it gives CASSLGWTGGIDAGNTIYF.